These T cell receptor beta chains were read from a single sample in a study of T cell repertoires in cytomegalovirus infection. TCRdb independently ran MiXCR on the reads; one entry per CDR3 protein. The data hold 900,000 to 950,000 distinct CDR3 sequences, with around 30% observed a single time. These receptors' targets are unknown. This material consisted of cultured CD8+ T cells from PBMCs, taken from culture after CMV antigen stimulation. The receptors come from a human donor in good health (CMV status not recorded). Some clones in this sample may be carry-over from other donors' samples. The CDR3 runs from the conserved cysteine through the conserved F or W. D genes are given only for firm matches. Size tells how often a clone was seen (once, few, many) or the class of an expanded clone, and some rows leave it out.

size	D	V	J	DNA	CDR3
.	.	TRBV12-3/TRBV12-4	TRBJ1-1	TGTGCCAGCAGCTTGTCCGTCTGGGAAGCTTTCTTT	CASSLSVWEAFF
.	.	TRBV20-1	TRBJ1-1	TGCAGTGCTAGAGATTACCGGGGGCGAGGGAACACTGAAGCTTTCTTT	CSARDYRGRGNTEAFF
.	.	TRBV15	TRBJ1-1	TGTGCCACCAGGGGGGTTCAGGGCCTGAACACTGAAGCTTTCTTT	CATRGVQGLNTEAFF
few	.	TRBV7-9	TRBJ2-5	TGTGCCAGCAGCTTAGACAGGCCACATCAAGAGACCCAGTACTTC	CASSLDRPHQETQYF
few	.	TRBV19	TRBJ2-2	TGTGCCACCCGAGAGGTGGTCAGCAGCACCGGGGAGCTGTTTTTT	CATREVVSSTGELFF
.	.	TRBV6-2/TRBV6-3	TRBJ1-5	TGTGCCAGCAGTTACCTTCAAGGGGCTGCCCCCCAGCATTTT	CASSYLQGAAPQHF
.	TRBD1	TRBV6-2/TRBV6-3	TRBJ1-1	TGTGCCAGCAGTTACGAGACGGGACAGGGGGTCACTGAAGCTTTCTTT	CASSYETGQGVTEAFF
few	TRBD1	TRBV20-1	TRBJ1-1	TGCAGTGCTATCCCGGGACAGACGTTTGGGGGGACTGAAGCTTTCTTT	CSAIPGQTFGGTEAFF
.	TRBD2	TRBV27	TRBJ2-1	TGTGCCAGCAGTTTATTTAGCGGGGGGGCGCGGTACAATGAGCAGTTCTTC	CASSLFSGGARYNEQFF
few	.	TRBV7-6	TRBJ1-4	TGTGCCAGCAGCTTAAGGCGCGCAACTAATGAAAAACTGTTTTTT	CASSLRRATNEKLFF
.	.	TRBV19	TRBJ1-1	TGTGCCAGTAGTGCGCCTTACAGGGACTCTGACACTGAAGCTTTCTTT	CASSAPYRDSDTEAFF
.	.	TRBV7-9	TRBJ1-4	TGTGCCAGCAGCCTCGAGAGAGCGGGACTGTTTTTT	CASSLERAGLFF
.	.	TRBV11-1	TRBJ1-1	TGTGCCAGCAGACAGGGCTCCGTCACTGAAGCTTTCTTT	CASRQGSVTEAFF
many	.	TRBV6-5	TRBJ2-5	TGTGCCAGCAGTTACTCGAGTTGGGGGCAAGAGACCCAGTACTTC	CASSYSSWGQETQYF
few	.	TRBV27	TRBJ2-5	TGTGCCAGCAGTATCCGGGGGAGACAAGAGACCCAGTACTTC	CASSIRGRQETQYF
many	.	TRBV7-8	TRBJ2-1	TGTGCCAGCAGCTTACTAGGCGGGGGCAGCGGCAATGAGCAGTTCTTC	CASSLLGGGSGNEQFF
.	TRBD1	TRBV6-1	TRBJ1-2	TGTGCCAGCAGTGAATTTCGAAGGTTCGGGACAGGTACACTTACTAACTATGGCTACACCTTC	CASSEFRRFGTGTLTNYGYTF
.	.	TRBV9	TRBJ2-5	TGTGCCAGCAGCGTCTTAGGGACGGTGAAAGAGACCCAGTACTTC	CASSVLGTVKETQYF
many	TRBD2	TRBV7-2	TRBJ2-1	TGTGCCAGCAGCCCAGCGGGGGGGAACTACAATGAGCAGTTCTTC	CASSPAGGNYNEQFF
few	.	TRBV27	TRBJ1-4	TGTGCCAGCACCAGCCTCGGGACGGTGGATGAAAAACTGTTTTTT	CASTSLGTVDEKLFF
.	TRBD2	TRBV6-2/TRBV6-3	TRBJ2-1	TGTGCCAGCAGCAAAGGGACTAGCGGATACAATGAGCAGTTCTTC	CASSKGTSGYNEQFF
.	TRBD2	TRBV27	TRBJ2-1	TGTGCCAGCAGTTCCATTGGACTAGCGGGGGGGATTGAGCAGTTCTTC	CASSSIGLAGGIEQFF
few	TRBD2	TRBV7-9	TRBJ2-3	TGTGCCAGCAGCTTAATCGGCCACAATATTGCGACTAGCGGGGGGGAAAGCACAGATACGCAGTATTTT	CASSLIGHNIATSGGESTDTQYF
.	.	TRBV7-6	TRBJ2-2	TGTGCCAGCAGCATCATGGGGGTAAACACCGGGGAGCTGTTTTTT	CASSIMGVNTGELFF
.	TRBD1	TRBV4-1	TRBJ2-1	TGCGCCAGCAGCCAACCCCGGGCAGGGGGCTACAATGAGCAGTTCTTC	CASSQPRAGGYNEQFF
many	.	TRBV28	TRBJ2-3	TGTGCCAGCAGCTTTAGCGGTAGCACAGATACGCAGTATTTT	CASSFSGSTDTQYF
few	TRBD1	TRBV7-9	TRBJ2-7	TGTGCCATCCTCAAACCGGGACAGGTCTCCTACGAGCAGTACTTC	CAILKPGQVSYEQYF
.	.	TRBV3-1	TRBJ1-1	TGTGCCAGCAGCCAAGATAAGTACACTGAAGCTTTCTTT	CASSQDKYTEAFF
many	.	TRBV7-2	TRBJ1-3	TGTGCCAGCAGCTTAGACTATGGAAACACCATATATTTT	CASSLDYGNTIYF
few	TRBD1	TRBV6-5	TRBJ1-2	TGTGCCAGCAGTTACCTTACAGGGGGCGCAGTCGGCTACACCTTC	CASSYLTGGAVGYTF
few	TRBD1	TRBV7-9	TRBJ1-1	TGTGCCAGCAGCTTGGGGACAGGGAGTAATGAAGCTTTCTTT	CASSLGTGSNEAFF
few	.	TRBV7-9	TRBJ2-5	TGTGCCAGCAGCTTCCGGGCCAATGGCGAGACCCAGTACTTC	CASSFRANGETQYF
few	.	TRBV7-9	TRBJ2-6	TGTGCCAGCAGAAAAGTAGCGGCAGGGGGGTCCAACGTCCTGACTTTC	CASRKVAAGGSNVLTF
many	.	TRBV7-8	TRBJ2-2	TGTGCCAGCAGCTTTATCCAACTTGGCACCGGGGAGCTGTTTTTT	CASSFIQLGTGELFF
.	.	TRBV27	TRBJ1-1	TGTGCCAGCATGGGGATGGATTTGAACACTGAAGCTTTCTTT	CASMGMDLNTEAFF
.	.	TRBV4-1	TRBJ1-5	TGCGCCAGCAGCCAAGAAGGTCCCTATAGCAATCAGCCCCAGCATTTT	CASSQEGPYSNQPQHF
.	.	TRBV7-8	TRBJ2-6	TGTGCCAGCACCCACTCGGTTGGGGCCAACGTCCTGACTTTC	CASTHSVGANVLTF
.	.	TRBV14	TRBJ1-1	TGTGCCAGCAGCCCCCCCGGGCTGGCAACTGAAGCTTTCTTT	CASSPPGLATEAFF